Reported below is one TCR beta chain. The antigen remains undetermined. CDR1 is DFQATT, CDR2 SNEGSKA, per germline (reference sequence). With 1 base removed from V and 7 bases from J, the gap between germline ends came to 11 bases. The CDR3 consists of 14 residues. Via MiXCR, TCRdb re-called the 5' RACE reads, giving one row per CDR3 protein. The sample includes about 280,000 distinct CDR3 sequences, approximately 20% of them seen just once. The sample belongs to a study of CD8 T cells in ankylosing spondylitis. Study-level points and caveats: Enrichment of disease-linked clones was reportedly significant in matched ankylosing spondylitis synovial fluid.

This receptor was identified in a male donor with ankylosing spondylitis or in good health (not recorded which). J is TRBJ1-6 and V is TRBV20-1; D call uncertain. Input material: blood, either unsorted or a sorted T cell fraction (not recorded which). The CDR3 reads CSARVDMGNSPLHF. The DNA of the CDR3 is TGCAGTGCTAGAGTGGATATGGGGAATTCACCCCTCCACTTT.